These T cell receptor beta chains were read from a single sample in a study of blood T cell repertoires in COVID-19. Sequencing was performed with immunoSEQ multiplex PCR; in TCRdb, only in-frame clones are kept and a portion is missing. The sample has 110,000 or so clones, around 86% seen once. Sequencing was performed on peripheral blood. The receptor source for this set is a man aged 80 or over with acute or convalescent COVID-19. Each CDR3 is given with its conserved first and last residue. D genes are given only for firm matches. A clone size is listed for some rows: how often the clone was seen (once, few, many), or a class if it is expanded.

J gene,V gene,D gene,clone size,CDR3 protein,CDR3 DNA
TRBJ2-7,TRBV18,TRBD1,.,CASSVGQYTEQYF,TGTGCCAGCTCAGTGGGACAGTACACCGAGCAGTACTTC
TRBJ2-5,TRBV28,TRBD1,.,CASRETGTGAAIGNF,TGTGCCAGCAGAGAAACCGGGACAGGGGCCGCAATTGGAAACTTC
TRBJ1-1,TRBV6-5,.,.,CASSHSTEAFF,TGTGCCAGCAGTCACAGCACTGAAGCTTTCTTT
TRBJ2-7,TRBV19,TRBD2,.,CASSIGTSGFYEQYF,TGTGCCAGTAGTATCGGGACTAGCGGTTTCTACGAGCAGTACTTC
TRBJ1-4,TRBV5-8,.,.,CASSRTDSNEKLFF,TGTGCCAGCAGCCGGACAGACTCTAATGAAAAACTGTTTTTT
TRBJ1-4,TRBV4-1,TRBD1,.,CASSHPGQKEKLFF,TGCGCCAGCAGCCACCCGGGACAGAAGGAAAAACTGTTTTTT
TRBJ2-3,TRBV19,TRBD2,.,CASSATSGRSTDTQYF,TGTGCCAGTAGCGCGACTAGCGGGAGAAGCACAGATACGCAGTATTTT
TRBJ1-1,TRBV28,.,.,CASSSPVKRAFF,TGTGCCAGCAGTTCCCCAGTTAAGCGAGCTTTCTTT
TRBJ1-1,TRBV12-3/TRBV12-4,TRBD1,.,CASSSGGTEAFF,TGTGCCAGCAGTTCAGGGGGCACTGAAGCTTTCTTT
TRBJ2-7,TRBV18,.,.,CASSPSREYEQYF,TGTGCCAGCTCACCATCGAGGGAGTACGAGCAGTACTTC
TRBJ2-5,TRBV29-1,.,.,CSVLRFGETQYF,TGCAGCGTTTTAAGGTTCGGGGAGACCCAGTACTTC
TRBJ1-2,TRBV2,.,once,CASSGSSYGYTF,TGTGCCAGCAGTGGATCCAGCTATGGCTACACCTTC
TRBJ2-3,TRBV7-2,.,few,CASSQYGGTDTQYF,TGTGCCAGCAGCCAGTACGGGGGCACAGATACGCAGTATTTT
TRBJ2-7,TRBV6-2/TRBV6-3,TRBD1,.,CASSLTGTASYEQYF,TGTGCCAGCAGCCTCACCGGGACAGCTTCCTACGAGCAGTACTTC
TRBJ2-3,TRBV29-1,.,.,CSGRTASSTDTQYF,TGCAGCGGTCGGACAGCCTCTAGCACAGATACGCAGTATTTT
TRBJ1-4,TRBV28,TRBD1,.,CASSQIGTGDEKLFF,TGTGCCAGCTCCCAAATTGGGACAGGGGATGAAAAACTGTTTTTT
TRBJ2-3,TRBV28,TRBD2,.,CASTLTSGGPGGTDTQYF,TGTGCCAGCACCCTGACTAGCGGGGGGCCGGGGGGCACAGATACGCAGTATTTT
TRBJ2-7,TRBV2,.,few,CASSGGLGSRGEQYF,TGTGCCAGCAGTGGAGGTCTTGGCAGCCGGGGAGAGCAGTACTTC
TRBJ2-4,TRBV3-1/TRBV3-2,TRBD2,.,CASSPSGRFNIQYF,TGTGCCAGCAGCCCTAGCGGGAGATTCAACATTCAGTACTTC